Included here is one T cell receptor (beta chain) sequence, with context. The data originate from a study of T cells after yellow fever vaccination. TCRdb used MiXCR to reprocess the 5' RACE reads, holding one entry per CDR3 protein. The sample has a few hundred thousand distinct CDR3 sequences, about a sixth seen once; the top ten hold around 16%. This material consisted of PBMCs, taken 5 days after the first yellow fever vaccination. This receptor was obtained from a man between 18 and 35 years old who received the YFV17D yellow fever vaccine.

The CDR3 spells CSVRGVSNYGYTF. The CDR3 DNA reads TGCAGCGTTCGAGGGGTCTCCAACTATGGCTACACCTTC. The chain has TRBV29-1 and TRBJ1-2; TRBD1 is a possible D gene (5 bases). Germline V gene lookup returns CDR1 SQVTM and CDR2 ANQGSEA. V was clipped by 5 bases and J by 2 bases, with 12 bases between them. The CDR3 runs 13 residues.